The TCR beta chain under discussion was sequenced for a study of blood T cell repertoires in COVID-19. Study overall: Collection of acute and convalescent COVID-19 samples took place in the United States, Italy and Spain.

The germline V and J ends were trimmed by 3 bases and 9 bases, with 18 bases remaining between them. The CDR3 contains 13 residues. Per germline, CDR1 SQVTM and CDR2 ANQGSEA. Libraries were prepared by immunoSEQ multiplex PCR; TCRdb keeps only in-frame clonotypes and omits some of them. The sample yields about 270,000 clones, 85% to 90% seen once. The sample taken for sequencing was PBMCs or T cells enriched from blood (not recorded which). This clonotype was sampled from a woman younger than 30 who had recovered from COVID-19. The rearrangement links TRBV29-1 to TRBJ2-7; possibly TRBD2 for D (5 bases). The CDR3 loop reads CSVELHGVTGQYF. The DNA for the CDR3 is TGCAGCGTTGAGCTACACGGGGTAACGGGGCAGTACTTC.